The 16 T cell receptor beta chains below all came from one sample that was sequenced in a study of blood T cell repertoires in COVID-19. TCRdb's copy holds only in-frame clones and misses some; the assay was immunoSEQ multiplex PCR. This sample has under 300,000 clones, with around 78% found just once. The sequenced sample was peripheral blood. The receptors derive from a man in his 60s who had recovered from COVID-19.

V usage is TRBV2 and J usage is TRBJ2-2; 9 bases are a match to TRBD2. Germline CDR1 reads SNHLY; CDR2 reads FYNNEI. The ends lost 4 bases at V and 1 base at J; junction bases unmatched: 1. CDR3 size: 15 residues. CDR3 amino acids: CASSVSGRNTGELFF. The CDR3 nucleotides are TGTGCCAGCAGTGTTAGCGGGAGGAACACCGGGGAGCTGTTTTTT.

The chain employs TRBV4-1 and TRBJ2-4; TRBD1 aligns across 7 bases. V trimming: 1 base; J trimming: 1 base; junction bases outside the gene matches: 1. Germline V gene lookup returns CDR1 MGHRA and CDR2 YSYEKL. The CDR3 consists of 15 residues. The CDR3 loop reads CASSQGQGAKNIQYF. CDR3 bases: TGCGCCAGCAGCCAAGGACAGGGTGCCAAAAACATTCAGTACTTC.

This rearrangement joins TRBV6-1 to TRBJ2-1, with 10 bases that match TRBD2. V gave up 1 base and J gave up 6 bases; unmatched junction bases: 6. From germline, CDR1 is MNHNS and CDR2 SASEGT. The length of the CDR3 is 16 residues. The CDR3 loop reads CASSEGFGTSVNEQFF. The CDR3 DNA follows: TGTGCCAGCAGTGAAGGTTTCGGGACTAGCGTCAATGAGCAGTTCTTC.

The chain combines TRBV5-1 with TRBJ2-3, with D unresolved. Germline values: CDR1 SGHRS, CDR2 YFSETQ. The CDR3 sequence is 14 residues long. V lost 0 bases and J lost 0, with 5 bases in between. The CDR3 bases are TGCGCCAGCAGCTTGGCCATGAGCACAGATACGCAGTATTTT. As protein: CASSLAMSTDTQYF.

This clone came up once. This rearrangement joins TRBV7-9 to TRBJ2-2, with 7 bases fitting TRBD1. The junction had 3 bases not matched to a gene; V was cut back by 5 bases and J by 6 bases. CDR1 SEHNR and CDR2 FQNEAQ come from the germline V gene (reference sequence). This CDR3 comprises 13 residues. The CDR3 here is CASSLTGAGELFF. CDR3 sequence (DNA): TGTGCCAGCAGCCTTACAGGGGCCGGGGAGCTGTTTTTT.

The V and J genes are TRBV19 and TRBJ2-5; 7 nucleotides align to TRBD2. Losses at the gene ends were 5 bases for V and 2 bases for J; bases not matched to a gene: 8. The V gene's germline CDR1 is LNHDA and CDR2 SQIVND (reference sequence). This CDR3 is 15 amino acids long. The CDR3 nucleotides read TGTGCCAGTAGTGCCCGGGACTACCTACAAGAGACCCAGTACTTC. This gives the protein CASSARDYLQETQYF.

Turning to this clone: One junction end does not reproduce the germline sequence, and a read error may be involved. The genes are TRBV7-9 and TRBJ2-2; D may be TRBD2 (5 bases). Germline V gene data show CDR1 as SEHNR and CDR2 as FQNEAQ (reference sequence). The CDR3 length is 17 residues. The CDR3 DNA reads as TGTGCCAGCAGCTTAGGGCCCCTAGCCTCGAATACCGGGGAGCTGTTTTTT. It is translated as CASSLGPLASNTGELFF.

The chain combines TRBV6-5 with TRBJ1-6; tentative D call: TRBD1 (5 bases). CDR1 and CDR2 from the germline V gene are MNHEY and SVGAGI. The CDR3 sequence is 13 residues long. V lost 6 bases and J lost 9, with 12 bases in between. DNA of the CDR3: TGTGCCAGCAGGACGGGGGGGGGTTCACCCCTCCACTTT. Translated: CASRTGGGSPLHF.

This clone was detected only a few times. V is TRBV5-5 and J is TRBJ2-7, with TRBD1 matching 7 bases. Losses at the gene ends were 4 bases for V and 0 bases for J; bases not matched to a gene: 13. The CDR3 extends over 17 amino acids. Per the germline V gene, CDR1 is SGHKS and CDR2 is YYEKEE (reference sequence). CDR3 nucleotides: TGTGCCAGCAGCCCGGGACAGAGAGGCTTCTCCTCCTACGAGCAGTACTTC. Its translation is CASSPGQRGFSSYEQYF.

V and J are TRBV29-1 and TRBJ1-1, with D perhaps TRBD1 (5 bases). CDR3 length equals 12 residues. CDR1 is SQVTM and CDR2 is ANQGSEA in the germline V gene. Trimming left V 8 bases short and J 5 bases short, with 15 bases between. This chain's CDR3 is CSFLDGGTEAFF. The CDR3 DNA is TGCAGCTTCCTTGACGGGGGGACTGAAGCTTTCTTT.

In nucleotides, the CDR3 is TGTGCCATCAGATCCGACAGGGGGGACGAGCAGTACTTC. Translation gives CAIRSDRGDEQYF. J is TRBJ2-7 and V is TRBV10-3, with 9 bases fitting TRBD1. Germline CDR1 and CDR2: ENHRY and SYGVKD. Unmatched junction bases numbered 5, after V lost 6 bases and J lost 5 bases. The CDR3 totals 13 residues.

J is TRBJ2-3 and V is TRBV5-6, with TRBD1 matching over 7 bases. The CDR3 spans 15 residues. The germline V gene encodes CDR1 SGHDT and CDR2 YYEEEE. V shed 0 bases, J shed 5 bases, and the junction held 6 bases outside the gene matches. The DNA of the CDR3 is TGTGCCAGCAGCTTGGGGCGGGCAGGGGGAGATACGCAGTATTTT. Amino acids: CASSLGRAGGDTQYF.

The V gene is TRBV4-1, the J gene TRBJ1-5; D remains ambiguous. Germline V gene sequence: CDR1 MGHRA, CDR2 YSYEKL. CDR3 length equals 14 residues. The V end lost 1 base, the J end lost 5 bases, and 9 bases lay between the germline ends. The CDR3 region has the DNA TGCGCCAGCAGCCAAGTCCGTGGAGATCAGCCCCAGCATTTT. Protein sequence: CASSQVRGDQPQHF.

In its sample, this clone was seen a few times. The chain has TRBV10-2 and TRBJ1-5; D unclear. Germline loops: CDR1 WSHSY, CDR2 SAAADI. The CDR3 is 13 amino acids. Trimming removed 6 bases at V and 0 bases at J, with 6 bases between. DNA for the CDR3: TGCGCCAGCAGGACGGGTAGCAATCAGCCCCAGCATTTT. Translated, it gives CASRTGSNQPQHF.

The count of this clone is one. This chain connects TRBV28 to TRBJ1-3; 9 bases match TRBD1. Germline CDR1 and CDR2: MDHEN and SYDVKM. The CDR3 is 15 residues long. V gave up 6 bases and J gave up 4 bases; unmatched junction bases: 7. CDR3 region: CASRGTGRAGNTIYF. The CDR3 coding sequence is TGTGCCAGCAGGGGGACAGGGAGGGCCGGAAACACCATATATTTT.

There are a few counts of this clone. The CDR3 reads CASARRGSGNTIYF. The DNA for the CDR3 is TGTGCCAGCGCTCGGAGGGGCTCTGGAAACACCATATATTTT. The genes are TRBV27 and TRBJ1-3, with D possibly matching TRBD1 (5 bases). Per the germline V gene, CDR1 is MNHEY and CDR2 is SMNVEV (reference sequence). V shed 8 bases and J shed 0 bases, with 11 bases lying between them. The CDR3 is 14 residues long.